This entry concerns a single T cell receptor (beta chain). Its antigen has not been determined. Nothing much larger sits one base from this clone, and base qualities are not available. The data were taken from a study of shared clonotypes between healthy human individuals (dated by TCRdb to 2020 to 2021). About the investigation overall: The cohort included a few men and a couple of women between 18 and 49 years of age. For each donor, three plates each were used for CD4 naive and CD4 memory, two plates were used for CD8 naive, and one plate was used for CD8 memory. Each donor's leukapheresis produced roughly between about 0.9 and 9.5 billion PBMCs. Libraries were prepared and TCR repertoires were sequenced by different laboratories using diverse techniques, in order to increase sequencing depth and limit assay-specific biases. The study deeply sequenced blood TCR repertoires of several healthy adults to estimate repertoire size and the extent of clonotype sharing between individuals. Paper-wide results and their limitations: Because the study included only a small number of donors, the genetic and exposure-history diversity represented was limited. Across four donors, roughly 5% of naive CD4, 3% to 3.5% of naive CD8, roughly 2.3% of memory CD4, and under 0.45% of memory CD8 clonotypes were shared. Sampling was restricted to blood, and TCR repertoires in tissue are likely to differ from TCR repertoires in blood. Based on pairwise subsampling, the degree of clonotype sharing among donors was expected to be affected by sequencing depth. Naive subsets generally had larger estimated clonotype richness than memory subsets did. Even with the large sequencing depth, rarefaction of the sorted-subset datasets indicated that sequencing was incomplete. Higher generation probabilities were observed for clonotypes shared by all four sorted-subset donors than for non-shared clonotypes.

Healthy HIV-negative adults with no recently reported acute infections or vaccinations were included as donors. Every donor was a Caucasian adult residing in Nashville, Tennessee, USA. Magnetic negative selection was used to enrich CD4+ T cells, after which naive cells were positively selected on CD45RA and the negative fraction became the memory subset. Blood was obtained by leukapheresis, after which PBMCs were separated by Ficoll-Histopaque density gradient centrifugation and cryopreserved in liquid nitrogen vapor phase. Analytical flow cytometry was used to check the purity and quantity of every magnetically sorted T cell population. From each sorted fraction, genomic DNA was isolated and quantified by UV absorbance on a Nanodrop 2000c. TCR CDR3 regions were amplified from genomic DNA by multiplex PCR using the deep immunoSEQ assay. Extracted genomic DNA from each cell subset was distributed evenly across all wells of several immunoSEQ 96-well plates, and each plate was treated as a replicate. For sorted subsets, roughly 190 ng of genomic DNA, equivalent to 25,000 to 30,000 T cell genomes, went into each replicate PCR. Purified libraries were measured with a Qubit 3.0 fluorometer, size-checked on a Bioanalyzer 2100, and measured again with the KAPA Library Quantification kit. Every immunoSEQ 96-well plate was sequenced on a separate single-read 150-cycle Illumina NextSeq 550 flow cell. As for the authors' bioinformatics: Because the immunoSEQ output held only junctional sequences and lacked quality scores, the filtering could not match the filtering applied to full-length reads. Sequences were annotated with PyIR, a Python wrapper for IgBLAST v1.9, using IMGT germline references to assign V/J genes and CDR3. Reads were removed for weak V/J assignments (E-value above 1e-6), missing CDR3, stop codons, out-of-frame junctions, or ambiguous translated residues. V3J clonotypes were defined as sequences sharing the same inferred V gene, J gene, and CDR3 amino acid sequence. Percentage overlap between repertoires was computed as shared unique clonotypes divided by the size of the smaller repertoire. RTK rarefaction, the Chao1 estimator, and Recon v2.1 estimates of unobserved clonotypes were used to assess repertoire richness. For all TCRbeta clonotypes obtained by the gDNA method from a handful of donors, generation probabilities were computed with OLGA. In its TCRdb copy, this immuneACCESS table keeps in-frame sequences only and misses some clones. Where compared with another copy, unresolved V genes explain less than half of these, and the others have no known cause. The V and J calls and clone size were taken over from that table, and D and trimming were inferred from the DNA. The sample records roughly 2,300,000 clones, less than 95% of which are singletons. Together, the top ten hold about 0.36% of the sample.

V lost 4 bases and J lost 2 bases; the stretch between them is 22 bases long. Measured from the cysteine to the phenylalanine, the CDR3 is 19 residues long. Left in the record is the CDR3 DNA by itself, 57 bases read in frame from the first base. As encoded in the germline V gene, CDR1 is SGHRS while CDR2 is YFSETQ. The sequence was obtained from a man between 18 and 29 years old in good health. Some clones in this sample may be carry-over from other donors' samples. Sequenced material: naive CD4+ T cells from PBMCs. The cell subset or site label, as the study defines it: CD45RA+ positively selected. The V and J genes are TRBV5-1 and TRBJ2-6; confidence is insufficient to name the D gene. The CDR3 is CASSKDGRNFWTGANVLTF. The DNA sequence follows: TGCGCCAGCAGCAAAGACGGAAGGAACTTCTGGACTGGGGCCAACGTCCTGACTTTC. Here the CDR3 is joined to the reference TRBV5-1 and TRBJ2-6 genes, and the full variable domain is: KAGVTQTPRYLIKTRGQQVTLSCSPISGHRSVSWYQQTPGQGLQFLFEYFSETQRNKGNFPGRFSGRQFSNSRSEMNVSTLELGDSALYLCASSKDGRNFWTGANVLTFGAGSRLTVL.